A selection of T cell receptor beta chains follows, all from one sample in a study of cytomegalovirus exposure and HLA in healthy donors. Clones were sequenced by immunoSEQ multiplex PCR, and TCRdb holds only the in-frame ones, with some missing. The sample lists some 170,000 clones; 75% to 80% were seen once. The sample taken for sequencing was PBMCs. The receptors were sampled from a man aged 40-49 years in good health and CMV-seropositive. Each CDR3 is given with its conserved first and last residue. The D gene is left open where the match is weak. Not every row has a clone size; where given, it reads once, few, many or a size class.

TGTGCCAGCAGCGTTGCTAGCGGAGACTCCTACGAGCAGTACTTC	CASSVASGDSYEQYF	TRBV9	TRBD2	TRBJ2-7	-
TGTGCCAGTAACCATAGGCGGGAGGGCCGTCTCGAGCAGTACTTC	CASNHRREGRLEQYF	TRBV19	TRBD2	TRBJ2-7	-
TGTGCCAGCAGCCCGGGGAGTGAAGGCTATGGCTACACCTTC	CASSPGSEGYGYTF	TRBV25-1	-	TRBJ1-2	-
TGTGCCAGCAGTTACCGACAGGGGGACACTGAAGCTTTCTTT	CASSYRQGDTEAFF	TRBV6-6	TRBD1	TRBJ1-1	-
TGTGCCAGCAGCTCATTCCGGGACAGTTTTGCAACTAATGAAAAACTGTTTTTT	CASSSFRDSFATNEKLFF	TRBV11-2	TRBD1	TRBJ1-4	-
TGCGCCAGCAGCTTCTTGTCGGGACTAGCGGGAGAAAGTTACGAGCAGTACTTC	CASSFLSGLAGESYEQYF	TRBV5-1	TRBD2	TRBJ2-7	-
TGTGCCAGCAGCTTGGCTAGCGGAAGGGCCGAAGAGACCCAGTACTTC	CASSLASGRAEETQYF	TRBV7-8	TRBD2	TRBJ2-5	-
TGTGCCAGCAGCGTCCGGGACAGCAACTACGAGCAGTACTTC	CASSVRDSNYEQYF	TRBV9	TRBD1	TRBJ2-7	-
TGTGCCAGCAGCACGGACAGGGCAGAGACCCAGTACTTC	CASSTDRAETQYF	TRBV7-8	TRBD1	TRBJ2-5	few
TGTGCCAGCAGACGACTAGCGGGAGAGGTAGAGACCCAGTACTTC	CASRRLAGEVETQYF	TRBV6-5	TRBD2	TRBJ2-5	-
TGTGCTAGCAGCTTCGGACTAGCTCACACAGATACGCAGTATTTT	CASSFGLAHTDTQYF	TRBV7-7	TRBD2	TRBJ2-3	-
TGTGCCTGGAGTGCCTCGGGGGTTGAGCAGTTCTTC	CAWSASGVEQFF	TRBV30	-	TRBJ2-1	-
TGTGCCAGCAGGGTGGACAGGCCGGATCAGCCCCAGCATTTT	CASRVDRPDQPQHF	TRBV27	TRBD1	TRBJ1-5	-
TGCGCCAGCAGCCCGGACTCTAACTATGGCTACACCTTC	CASSPDSNYGYTF	TRBV5-1	-	TRBJ1-2	-
TGTGCCAGCAGCTTCGGGGATTACGGCTACACCTTC	CASSFGDYGYTF	TRBV11-1	-	TRBJ1-2	-
TGCGCCAGCAGCCACGGAGGTAGTAGCCAAGAGACCCAGTACTTC	CASSHGGSSQETQYF	TRBV4-1	-	TRBJ2-5	-
TGTGCCAGCAGTGGAACTAGCGGGAGTATTTATGAGCAGTTCTTC	CASSGTSGSIYEQFF	TRBV2	TRBD2	TRBJ2-1	-
TGTGCCAGCAGTTTAACGGCGACAGGGGAAGACACAGATACGCAGTATTTT	CASSLTATGEDTDTQYF	TRBV28	TRBD1	TRBJ2-3	-
TGTGCCAGCAGCAATGACAGGGGCACTGAAGCTTTCTTT	CASSNDRGTEAFF	TRBV7-3	TRBD1	TRBJ1-1	-
TGTGCCAGCAGTTTATGGGGCACCTACGAGCAGTACTTC	CASSLWGTYEQYF	TRBV6-1	-	TRBJ2-7	once
TGTGCCAGCAGTTCACTAGCGGTCGGAGAAGATACGCAGTATTTT	CASSSLAVGEDTQYF	TRBV27	TRBD2	TRBJ2-3	-
TGTGCCAGTAGTATCAGGACTTCCCGGGAGACCCAGTACTTC	CASSIRTSRETQYF	TRBV19	-	TRBJ2-5	-
TGTGCCATCAGTGAGGGAGAGCGGGTTGAGCAGTTCTTC	CAISEGERVEQFF	TRBV10-3	-	TRBJ2-1	once
TGCGCCAGCAGCTCGCAGGGGGCTGGGGCCAACGTCCTGACTTTC	CASSSQGAGANVLTF	TRBV5-1	TRBD1	TRBJ2-6	few
TGTGCCGTCTCACAGGGGGAGTCTTACAATGAGCAGTTCTTC	CAVSQGESYNEQFF	TRBV10-3	TRBD1	TRBJ2-1	once
TGTGCCAGTAGGAATAGCGGGAGGGCTCCTCGGGACGAGCAGTACTTC	CASRNSGRAPRDEQYF	TRBV19	TRBD2	TRBJ2-7	-
TGTGCCAGCAGCCCGGGACAGGCCGCAAACATTCAGTACTTC	CASSPGQAANIQYF	TRBV4-2	TRBD1	TRBJ2-4	-
TGTGCCAGCAGTGAAGGGGACAAAATACGACTGTTTTTT	CASSEGDKIRLFF	TRBV25-1	-	TRBJ1-4	-
TGTGCCATCAGTGAGGGTCTGGGCGGGGACCAGTTTTGGCAGTTCTTC	CAISEGLGGDQFWQFF	TRBV10-3	-	TRBJ2-1	-
TGTGCCAGCAGTTTGACAGGGGCTGGAAACACCATATATTTT	CASSLTGAGNTIYF	TRBV6-1	TRBD1	TRBJ1-3	once
TGTGCCAGCAGCCCTACCGTCCAAAATCAGCCCCAGCATTTT	CASSPTVQNQPQHF	TRBV28	-	TRBJ1-5	-
TGTGCCAGCAGCTTACTCCTAGTTGGTATCAATGAGCAGTTCTTC	CASSLLLVGINEQFF	TRBV7-9	-	TRBJ2-1	-
TGTGCCAGCAGCTTGGCCGGCCAGACTTATGGCTACACCTTC	CASSLAGQTYGYTF	TRBV5-5	-	TRBJ1-2	once
TGTGCCAGCAGCCAAGACAGGGGCACCGGGGAGCTGTTTTTT	CASSQDRGTGELFF	TRBV9	TRBD1	TRBJ2-2	-
TGTGCCAGCAGCCAGAGCGGCGAGCAGTACTTC	CASSQSGEQYF	TRBV14	-	TRBJ2-7	-
TGTGCCAGTTCCGGGACAGGTACCCTGAAGGCTTTCTTT	CASSGTGTLKAFF	TRBV2	TRBD1	TRBJ1-1	few
TGTGCCAGCAGTTTATATCCGTACGAGCAGTACTTC	CASSLYPYEQYF	TRBV28	-	TRBJ2-7	-
TGTGCCAGCAGCCCAAATGGACTAGCGGGTGTCAATGAGCAGTTCTTC	CASSPNGLAGVNEQFF	TRBV7-9	TRBD2	TRBJ2-1	-
TGCAGTGCTTCGGGGGACCATGAGCAGTTCTTC	CSASGDHEQFF	TRBV20-1	-	TRBJ2-1	-
TGTGCCAGCAGTGAAGTAGGGGGCCCGGGCAATCAGCCCCAGCATTTT	CASSEVGGPGNQPQHF	TRBV2	TRBD1	TRBJ1-5	few
TGTGCCAGTAGTATGGGGGGAGGCCCCCAGCTCTCGCAGTATTTT	CASSMGGGPQLSQYF	TRBV19	-	TRBJ2-3	-
TGTGCCAGCAGCCCCCCCGGGTTTGGCGGGGTCGCCCAGACCCAGTACTTC	CASSPPGFGGVAQTQYF	TRBV9	-	TRBJ2-5	once
TGTGCCAGCAGCCGGGACAGCGCCAAGGGGGATACGCAGTATTTT	CASSRDSAKGDTQYF	TRBV11-3	TRBD1	TRBJ2-3	-
TGTGCCAGCTCACCAGGACACGAACGGGAGACCCAGTACTTC	CASSPGHERETQYF	TRBV18	-	TRBJ2-5	once
TGTGCCTCCTTACGGGAGGGCTTGGATACGCAGTATTTT	CASLREGLDTQYF	TRBV6-1	TRBD2	TRBJ2-3	-
TGTGCCAGTAGTATAGTTTTGGCAGGTGAAGCTTTCTTT	CASSIVLAGEAFF	TRBV19	-	TRBJ1-1	-
TGCGCCAGCAGCCAAGACTGGACTAGCGCAACACGGCAGTTCTTC	CASSQDWTSATRQFF	TRBV4-1	TRBD2	TRBJ2-1	-
TGTGCCAGCAGCCGGCAGGGAGCGGGAGGGAACTACGAGCAGTACTTC	CASSRQGAGGNYEQYF	TRBV7-9	TRBD2	TRBJ2-7	-